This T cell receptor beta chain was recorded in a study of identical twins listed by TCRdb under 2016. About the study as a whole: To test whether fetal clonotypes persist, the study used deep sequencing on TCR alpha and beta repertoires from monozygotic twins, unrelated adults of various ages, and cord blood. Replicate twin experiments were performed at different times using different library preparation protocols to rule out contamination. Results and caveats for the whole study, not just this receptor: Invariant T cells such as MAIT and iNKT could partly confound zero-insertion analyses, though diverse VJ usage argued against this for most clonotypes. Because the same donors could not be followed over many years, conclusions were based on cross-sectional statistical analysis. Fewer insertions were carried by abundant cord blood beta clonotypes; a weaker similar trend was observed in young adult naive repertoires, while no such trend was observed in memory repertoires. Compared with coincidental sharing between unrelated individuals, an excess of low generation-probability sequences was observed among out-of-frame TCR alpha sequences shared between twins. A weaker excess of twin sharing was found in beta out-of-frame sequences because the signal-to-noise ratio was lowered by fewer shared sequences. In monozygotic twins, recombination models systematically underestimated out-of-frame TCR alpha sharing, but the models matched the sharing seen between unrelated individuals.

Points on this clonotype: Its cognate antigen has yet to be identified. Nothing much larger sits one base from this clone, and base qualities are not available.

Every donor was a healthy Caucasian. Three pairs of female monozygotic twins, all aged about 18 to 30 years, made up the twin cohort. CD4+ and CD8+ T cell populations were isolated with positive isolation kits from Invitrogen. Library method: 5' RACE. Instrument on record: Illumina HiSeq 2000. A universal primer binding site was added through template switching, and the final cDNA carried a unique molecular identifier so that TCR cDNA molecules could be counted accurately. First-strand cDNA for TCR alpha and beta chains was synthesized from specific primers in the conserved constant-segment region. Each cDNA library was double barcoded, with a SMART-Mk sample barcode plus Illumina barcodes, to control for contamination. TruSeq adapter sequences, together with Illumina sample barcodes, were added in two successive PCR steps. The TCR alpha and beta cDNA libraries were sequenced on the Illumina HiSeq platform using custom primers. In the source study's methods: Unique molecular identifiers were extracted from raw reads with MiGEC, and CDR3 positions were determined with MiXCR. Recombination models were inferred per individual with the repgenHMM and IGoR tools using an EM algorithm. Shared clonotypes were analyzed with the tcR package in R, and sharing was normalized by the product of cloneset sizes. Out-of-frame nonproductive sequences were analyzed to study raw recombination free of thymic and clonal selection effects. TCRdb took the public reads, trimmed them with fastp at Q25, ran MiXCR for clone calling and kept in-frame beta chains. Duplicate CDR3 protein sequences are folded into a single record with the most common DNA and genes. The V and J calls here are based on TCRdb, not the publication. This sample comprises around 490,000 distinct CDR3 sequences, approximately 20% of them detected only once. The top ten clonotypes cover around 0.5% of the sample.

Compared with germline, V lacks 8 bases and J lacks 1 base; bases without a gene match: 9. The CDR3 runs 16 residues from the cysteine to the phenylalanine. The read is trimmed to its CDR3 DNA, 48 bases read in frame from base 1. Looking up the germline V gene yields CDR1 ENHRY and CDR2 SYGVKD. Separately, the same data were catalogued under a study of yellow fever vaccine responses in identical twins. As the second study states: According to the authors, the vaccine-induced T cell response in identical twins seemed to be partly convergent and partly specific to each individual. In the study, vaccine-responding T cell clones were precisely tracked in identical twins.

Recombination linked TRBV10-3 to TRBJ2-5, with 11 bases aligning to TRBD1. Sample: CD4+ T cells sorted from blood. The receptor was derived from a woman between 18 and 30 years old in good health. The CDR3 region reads CAIGRDRGAPQETQYF. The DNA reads TGTGCCATCGGCCGGGACAGGGGGGCCCCCCAAGAGACCCAGTACTTC.